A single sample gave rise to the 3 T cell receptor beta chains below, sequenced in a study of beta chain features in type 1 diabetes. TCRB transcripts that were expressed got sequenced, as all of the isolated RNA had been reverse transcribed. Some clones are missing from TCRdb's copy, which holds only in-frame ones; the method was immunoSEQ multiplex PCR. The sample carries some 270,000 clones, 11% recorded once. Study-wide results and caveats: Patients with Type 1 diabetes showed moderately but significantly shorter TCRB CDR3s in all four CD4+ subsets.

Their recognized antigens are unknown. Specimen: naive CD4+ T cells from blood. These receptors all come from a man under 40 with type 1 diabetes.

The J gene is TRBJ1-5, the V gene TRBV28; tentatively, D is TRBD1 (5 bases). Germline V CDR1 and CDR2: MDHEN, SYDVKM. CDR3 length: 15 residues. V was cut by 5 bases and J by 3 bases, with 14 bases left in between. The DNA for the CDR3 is TGTGCCAGCAGTGGTTTCACAGGAACCAATCAGCCCCAGCATTTT. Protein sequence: CASSGFTGTNQPQHF. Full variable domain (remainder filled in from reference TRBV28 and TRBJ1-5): DVKVTQSSRYLVKRTGEKVFLECVQDMDHENMFWYRQDPGLGLRLIYFSYDVKMKEKGDIPEGYSVSREKKERFSLILESASTNQTSMYLCASSGFTGTNQPQHFGDGTRLSIL.

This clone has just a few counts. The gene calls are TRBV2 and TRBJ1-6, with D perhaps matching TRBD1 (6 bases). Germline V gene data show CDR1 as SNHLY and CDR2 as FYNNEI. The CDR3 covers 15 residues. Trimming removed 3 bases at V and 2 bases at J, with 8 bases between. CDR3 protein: CASSEDSAYNSPLHF. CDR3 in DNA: TGTGCCAGCAGTGAGGACAGTGCCTATAATTCACCCCTCCACTTT.

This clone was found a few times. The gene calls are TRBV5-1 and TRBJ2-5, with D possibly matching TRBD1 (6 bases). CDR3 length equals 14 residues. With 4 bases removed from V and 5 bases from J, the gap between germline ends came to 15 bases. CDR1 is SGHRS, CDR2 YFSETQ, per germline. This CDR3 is CASSPSGTKETQYF. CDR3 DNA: TGCGCCAGCAGCCCTTCCGGGACAAAGGAGACCCAGTACTTC. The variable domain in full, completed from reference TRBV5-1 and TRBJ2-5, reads KAGVTQTPRYLIKTRGQQVTLSCSPISGHRSVSWYQQTPGQGLQFLFEYFSETQRNKGNFPGRFSGRQFSNSRSEMNVSTLELGDSALYLCASSPSGTKETQYFGPGTRLLVL.